This is a list of T cell receptor beta chains from one sample in a study of T cells in Graves' hyperthyroidism and ophthalmopathy. A single record per CDR3 protein comes from TCRdb applying MiXCR to the multiplex PCR reads. Of more than 650,000 distinct CDR3 sequences in the sample, around 15% were seen once. Sequencing input: blood. All receptors come from a woman aged 18-29 years with Graves' hyperthyroidism. Each CDR3 is given with its conserved first and last residue. D genes are given only for firm matches. Size is stated for part of the rows, as once, few or many counts, or as a class when the clone is expanded.

j_call: TRBJ2-7
v_call: TRBV24-1
clone_size: few
d_call: TRBD1
cdr3_nt: TGTGCCACCAGTGATACCGGGACAGGGGACCACGAGCAGTACTTC
cdr3_aa: CATSDTGTGDHEQYF

j_call: TRBJ1-2
v_call: TRBV5-5
clone_size: many
d_call: NA
cdr3_nt: TGTGCCAGCAGCTTCGGGCAGGGAGGCTATGGCTACACCTTC
cdr3_aa: CASSFGQGGYGYTF

j_call: TRBJ1-2
v_call: TRBV7-9
clone_size: NA
d_call: NA
cdr3_nt: TGTGCCAGCAGCCCCCCCGGGTTTGGCTACACCTTC
cdr3_aa: CASSPPGFGYTF

j_call: TRBJ1-3
v_call: TRBV4-3
clone_size: NA
d_call: TRBD1
cdr3_nt: TGCGCCAGCAGCCACCCCGGGACAGACTCTGGAAACACCATATATTTT
cdr3_aa: CASSHPGTDSGNTIYF

j_call: TRBJ1-2
v_call: TRBV30
clone_size: many
d_call: NA
cdr3_nt: TGTGCCTGGAGTGTAAGTGGGAAGGGACCTCTTGGCTACACCTTC
cdr3_aa: CAWSVSGKGPLGYTF

j_call: TRBJ2-1
v_call: TRBV12-3/TRBV12-4
clone_size: few
d_call: TRBD2
cdr3_nt: TGTGCCAGCAGTCCGGGGACTGGCGGGAGGGGGGTATACAATGAGCAGTTCTTC
cdr3_aa: CASSPGTGGRGVYNEQFF

j_call: TRBJ1-1
v_call: TRBV9
clone_size: once
d_call: NA
cdr3_nt: TGTGCCAGCAGCGTAGGTACAGGTTACATGAACACTGAAGCTTTCTTT
cdr3_aa: CASSVGTGYMNTEAFF

j_call: TRBJ2-7
v_call: TRBV7-2
clone_size: many
d_call: NA
cdr3_nt: TGTGCCAGCAGCTTAGGGCTTACCCAGGGCTACGAGCAGTACTTC
cdr3_aa: CASSLGLTQGYEQYF

j_call: TRBJ1-5
v_call: TRBV24-1
clone_size: few
d_call: NA
cdr3_nt: TGTGCCACCAGTGATTTGAGTAGCAATCAGCCCCAGCATTTT
cdr3_aa: CATSDLSSNQPQHF

j_call: TRBJ2-1
v_call: TRBV28
clone_size: many
d_call: NA
cdr3_nt: TGTGCCAGCAGTTTCTTGGGTTTACGCGATGAGCAGTTCTTC
cdr3_aa: CASSFLGLRDEQFF

j_call: TRBJ1-1
v_call: TRBV20-1
clone_size: many
d_call: NA
cdr3_nt: TGCAGTGCTAGAGGGGCGGTGAACACTGAAGCTTTCTTT
cdr3_aa: CSARGAVNTEAFF

j_call: TRBJ1-2
v_call: TRBV7-9
clone_size: NA
d_call: TRBD1
cdr3_nt: TGTGCCAGCAGCGCCCTGGGACAGGCGCACTATGGCTACACCTTC
cdr3_aa: CASSALGQAHYGYTF

j_call: TRBJ2-2
v_call: TRBV4-3
clone_size: NA
d_call: NA
cdr3_nt: TGCGCCAGCAGCCAAGTTCCCCCAAGGGAGCTGTTTTTT
cdr3_aa: CASSQVPPRELFF

j_call: TRBJ2-7
v_call: TRBV7-9
clone_size: many
d_call: NA
cdr3_nt: TGTGCCAGCAGCTTAGGCGTCAGATACTACGAGCAGTACTTC
cdr3_aa: CASSLGVRYYEQYF

j_call: TRBJ1-4
v_call: TRBV27
clone_size: NA
d_call: NA
cdr3_nt: TGTGCCAGCAGCGAAGGGGGGACAACTAATGAAAAACTGTTTTTT
cdr3_aa: CASSEGGTTNEKLFF

j_call: TRBJ1-2
v_call: TRBV30
clone_size: many
d_call: NA
cdr3_nt: TGTGCCTGTTCACGGGAGAACTATGGCTACACCTTC
cdr3_aa: CACSRENYGYTF

j_call: TRBJ2-2
v_call: TRBV30
clone_size: many
d_call: NA
cdr3_nt: TGTGCCTGGAGCGGATATTTCACCGGGGAGCTGTTTTTT
cdr3_aa: CAWSGYFTGELFF

j_call: TRBJ2-5
v_call: TRBV14
clone_size: NA
d_call: TRBD1
cdr3_nt: TGTGCCAGCAGCCCAGGGGGCTTCGAGACCCAGTACTTC
cdr3_aa: CASSPGGFETQYF

j_call: TRBJ1-1
v_call: TRBV5-6
clone_size: many
d_call: TRBD1
cdr3_nt: TGTGCCAGCAGCTCTTGGGGGGCAGGGGGACGGGACACTGAAGCTTTCTTT
cdr3_aa: CASSSWGAGGRDTEAFF

j_call: TRBJ1-6
v_call: TRBV10-3
clone_size: few
d_call: NA
cdr3_nt: TGTGCCATCAGTGTGGACAGCGATTCACCCCTCCACTTT
cdr3_aa: CAISVDSDSPLHF

j_call: TRBJ1-5
v_call: TRBV6-1
clone_size: NA
d_call: NA
cdr3_nt: TGTGCCAGCAGAGAGGGAAACAATCAGCCCCAGCATTTT
cdr3_aa: CASREGNNQPQHF

j_call: TRBJ1-1
v_call: TRBV20-1
clone_size: NA
d_call: NA
cdr3_nt: TGCAGTGCTAGGTTTAGGGAAACTGAAGCTTTCTTT
cdr3_aa: CSARFRETEAFF

j_call: TRBJ2-2
v_call: TRBV20-1
clone_size: few
d_call: NA
cdr3_nt: TGCAGTGCTAGACGCCCCGGGGTGGCCGGGGAGCTGTTTTTT
cdr3_aa: CSARRPGVAGELFF

j_call: TRBJ2-1
v_call: TRBV7-9
clone_size: many
d_call: NA
cdr3_nt: TGTGCCAGCAGCCATGGGACGGCTAAGCCGTTCTTC
cdr3_aa: CASSHGTAKPFF

j_call: TRBJ2-7
v_call: TRBV19
clone_size: NA
d_call: NA
cdr3_nt: TGTGCCAGTAGGACCACGAGCTCCTACGAGCAGTACTTC
cdr3_aa: CASRTTSSYEQYF

j_call: TRBJ2-7
v_call: TRBV28
clone_size: many
d_call: TRBD1
cdr3_nt: TGTGCCAGCAGTTTAATAGGGACAGGCACCTACGAGCAGTACTTC
cdr3_aa: CASSLIGTGTYEQYF

j_call: TRBJ2-1
v_call: TRBV10-1
clone_size: NA
d_call: NA
cdr3_nt: TGCGCCAGCATTCTCAAACCCTGGGCCTACAATGAGCAGTTCTTC
cdr3_aa: CASILKPWAYNEQFF

j_call: TRBJ2-1
v_call: TRBV4-1
clone_size: many
d_call: NA
cdr3_nt: TGCGCCAGCAGCCAAGTGGCTAGCGCCGACAATGAGCAGTTCTTC
cdr3_aa: CASSQVASADNEQFF

j_call: TRBJ2-1
v_call: TRBV7-2
clone_size: many
d_call: TRBD2
cdr3_nt: TGTGCCAGCAGCTTAGGGATGGGTAGCGGGAGGGGTGAGCAGTTCTTC
cdr3_aa: CASSLGMGSGRGEQFF

j_call: TRBJ2-3
v_call: TRBV5-6
clone_size: NA
d_call: NA
cdr3_nt: TGTGCCAGCAGCTTGGGCCCCGCCAGGGGAGATACGCAGTATTTT
cdr3_aa: CASSLGPARGDTQYF

j_call: TRBJ2-2
v_call: TRBV6-2/TRBV6-3
clone_size: many
d_call: NA
cdr3_nt: TGTGCCAGCAGCCCCCCCTGGACTAACACCGGGGAGCTGTTTTTT
cdr3_aa: CASSPPWTNTGELFF

j_call: TRBJ1-1
v_call: TRBV28
clone_size: many
d_call: NA
cdr3_nt: TGTGCCAGCAGCTCTATGAGGTGGGGCACTACGAACACTGAAGCTTTCTTT
cdr3_aa: CASSSMRWGTTNTEAFF

j_call: TRBJ2-3
v_call: TRBV30
clone_size: many
d_call: NA
cdr3_nt: TGTGCCTGGAGTAGGTCGTCCGGGGATACGCAGTATTTT
cdr3_aa: CAWSRSSGDTQYF

j_call: TRBJ1-2
v_call: TRBV18
clone_size: few
d_call: TRBD1
cdr3_nt: TGTGCCAGCTCACCAACACAGGGGGCGCATGGCTACACCTTC
cdr3_aa: CASSPTQGAHGYTF

j_call: TRBJ2-7
v_call: TRBV3-1
clone_size: many
d_call: TRBD2
cdr3_nt: TGTGCCAGCAGCGCGACTAGCGGGAGATACGAGCAGTACTTC
cdr3_aa: CASSATSGRYEQYF

j_call: TRBJ1-5
v_call: TRBV7-8
clone_size: many
d_call: NA
cdr3_nt: TGTGCCAGCAGCTTAGCGGGGGCAGGTCAGCCCCAGCATTTT
cdr3_aa: CASSLAGAGQPQHF

j_call: TRBJ2-2
v_call: TRBV7-8
clone_size: once
d_call: NA
cdr3_nt: TGTGCCAGCAGCATCCGGGGAGTGATCGACACCGGGGAGCTGTTTTTT
cdr3_aa: CASSIRGVIDTGELFF

j_call: TRBJ2-1
v_call: TRBV13
clone_size: NA
d_call: NA
cdr3_nt: TGTGCCAGCAGCTTAGGTCTACGGCTCAATGAGCAGTTCTTC
cdr3_aa: CASSLGLRLNEQFF

j_call: TRBJ2-2
v_call: TRBV4-1
clone_size: few
d_call: TRBD2
cdr3_nt: TGCGCCAGCAGCCAATATAGCGGGAGCCCCACCGGGGAGCTGTTTTTT
cdr3_aa: CASSQYSGSPTGELFF

j_call: TRBJ2-7
v_call: TRBV7-9
clone_size: many
d_call: TRBD2
cdr3_nt: TGTGCCAGCAGCTTAGAGGAGGGAGGGCCAAAATACGAGCAGTACTTC
cdr3_aa: CASSLEEGGPKYEQYF

j_call: TRBJ2-7
v_call: TRBV28
clone_size: NA
d_call: NA
cdr3_nt: TGTGCCAGCAAAACGACCGCCTACGAGCAGTACTTC
cdr3_aa: CASKTTAYEQYF

j_call: TRBJ1-5
v_call: TRBV3-1
clone_size: many
d_call: NA
cdr3_nt: TGTGCCAGCAGCCATATGGGAAGCAATCAGCCCCAGCATTTT
cdr3_aa: CASSHMGSNQPQHF

j_call: TRBJ2-5
v_call: TRBV9
clone_size: few
d_call: TRBD2
cdr3_nt: TGTGCCAGCCAGAAGCGGGAGTGGGAGACCCAGTACTTC
cdr3_aa: CASQKREWETQYF

j_call: TRBJ2-3
v_call: TRBV12-3/TRBV12-4
clone_size: many
d_call: NA
cdr3_nt: TGTGCCAGCAGCTACCTCGATTTGGGAGTGGCGCAGTATTTT
cdr3_aa: CASSYLDLGVAQYF

j_call: TRBJ1-6
v_call: TRBV11-1
clone_size: many
d_call: NA
cdr3_nt: TGTGCCAGCAGCTTAGCCCGGGGAGCGAGTTCACCCCTCCACTTT
cdr3_aa: CASSLARGASSPLHF

j_call: TRBJ2-4
v_call: TRBV11-2
clone_size: many
d_call: NA
cdr3_nt: TGTGCCAGCAGCTCCTACACGCTTGCGGGACAGGCCAAAAACATTCAGTACTTC
cdr3_aa: CASSSYTLAGQAKNIQYF

j_call: TRBJ2-5
v_call: TRBV25-1
clone_size: NA
d_call: TRBD1
cdr3_nt: TGTGCCAGCAGTGAATGGGACAGGGGACGAGAAGAGACCCAGTACTTC
cdr3_aa: CASSEWDRGREETQYF

j_call: TRBJ2-7
v_call: TRBV7-2
clone_size: many
d_call: TRBD2
cdr3_nt: TGTGCCAGCAGCTTAGTATTCGTCTGGGCGGGAGGGCCGTACGAGCAGTACTTC
cdr3_aa: CASSLVFVWAGGPYEQYF

j_call: TRBJ2-1
v_call: TRBV12-3/TRBV12-4
clone_size: many
d_call: NA
cdr3_nt: TGTGCCAGCAGTTTAGTGAATGAGCAGTTCTTC
cdr3_aa: CASSLVNEQFF

j_call: TRBJ1-5
v_call: TRBV15
clone_size: many
d_call: NA
cdr3_nt: TGTGCCACCAGCACAGCGGATAGCAATCAGCCCCAGCATTTT
cdr3_aa: CATSTADSNQPQHF